This T cell receptor beta chain was documented in a study of T-cell reconstitution after alpha-beta-depleted transplantation in children. Molecular barcoding with unique molecular identifiers was used for the TCRbeta library. TCRdb fed the PCR reads into MiXCR, producing one record per CDR3 protein. The sample shows fewer than 350,000 distinct CDR3 sequences, around 10% of them seen only once. This clonotype was observed at least ten times. The sequence was obtained from a male patient between 2 and 15 years old who had a stem cell transplant for chronic granulomatous disease, so the T cells may come from the graft donor. The input for sequencing was peripheral blood, taken 180 days after TCRalphabeta/CD19-depleted stem cell transplant.

For the CDR3, the DNA is TGCGCCAGCAGCTTGGGACAAAGCGAGCAGTACTTC. Encoded protein: CASSLGQSEQYF. V is TRBV5-1 and J is TRBJ2-7; D call uncertain. This CDR3 is built from 12 residues. V shed 0 bases and J shed 6 bases, with 7 bases lying between them. Germline CDR1 SGHRS, CDR2 YFSETQ.